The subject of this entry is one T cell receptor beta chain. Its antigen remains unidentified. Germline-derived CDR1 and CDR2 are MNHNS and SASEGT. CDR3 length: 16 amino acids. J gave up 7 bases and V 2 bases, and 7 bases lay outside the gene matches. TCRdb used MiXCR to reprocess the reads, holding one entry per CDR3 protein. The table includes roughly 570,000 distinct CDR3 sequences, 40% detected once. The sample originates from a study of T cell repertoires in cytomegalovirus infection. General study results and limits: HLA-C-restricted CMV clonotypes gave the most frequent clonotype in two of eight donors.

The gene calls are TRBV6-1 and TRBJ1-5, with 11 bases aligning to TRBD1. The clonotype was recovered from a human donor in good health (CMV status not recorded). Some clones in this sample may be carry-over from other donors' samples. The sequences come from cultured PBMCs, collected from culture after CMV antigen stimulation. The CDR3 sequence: CASSERDRGLRQPQHF. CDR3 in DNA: TGTGCCAGCAGTGAAAGGGACAGGGGGTTGAGGCAGCCCCAGCATTTT.